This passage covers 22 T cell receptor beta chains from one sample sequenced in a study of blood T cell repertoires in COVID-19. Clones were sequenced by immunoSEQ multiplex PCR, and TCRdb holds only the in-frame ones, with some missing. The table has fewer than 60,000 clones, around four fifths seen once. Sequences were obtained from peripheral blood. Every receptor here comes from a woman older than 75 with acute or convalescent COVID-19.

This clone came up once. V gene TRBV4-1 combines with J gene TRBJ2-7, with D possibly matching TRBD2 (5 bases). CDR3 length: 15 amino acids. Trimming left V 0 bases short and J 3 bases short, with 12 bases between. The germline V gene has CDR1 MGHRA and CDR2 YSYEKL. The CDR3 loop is CASSQDWTGSYEQYF. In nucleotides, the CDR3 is TGCGCCAGCAGCCAAGATTGGACTGGTAGCTACGAGCAGTACTTC.

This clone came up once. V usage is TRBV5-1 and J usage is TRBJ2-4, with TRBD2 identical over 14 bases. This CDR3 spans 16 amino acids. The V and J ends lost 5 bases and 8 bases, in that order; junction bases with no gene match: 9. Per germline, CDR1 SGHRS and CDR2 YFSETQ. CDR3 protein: CASRRTGTSGGDIQYF. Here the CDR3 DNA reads TGCGCCAGCAGGAGGACCGGGACTAGCGGGGGTGACATTCAGTACTTC.

In DNA, the CDR3 is TGTGCCAGCAGGAATCCTAGCGGGGGGGTGCTTGAGCAGTTCTTC. Its protein product is CASRNPSGGVLEQFF. The gene calls are TRBV6-5 and TRBJ2-1; 12 bases align to TRBD2. Trimming at V came to 6 bases and at J to 9 bases, leaving 9 bases not matched to a gene. Looked up from germline, CDR1 is MNHEY and CDR2 is SVGAGI. This CDR3 has 15 residues.

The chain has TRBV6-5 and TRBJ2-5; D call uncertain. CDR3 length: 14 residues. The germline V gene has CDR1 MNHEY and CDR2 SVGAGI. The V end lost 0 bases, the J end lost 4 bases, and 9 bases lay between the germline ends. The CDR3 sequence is CASSYSSDRETQYF. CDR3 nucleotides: TGTGCCAGCAGTTACTCGAGTGATCGAGAGACCCAGTACTTC.

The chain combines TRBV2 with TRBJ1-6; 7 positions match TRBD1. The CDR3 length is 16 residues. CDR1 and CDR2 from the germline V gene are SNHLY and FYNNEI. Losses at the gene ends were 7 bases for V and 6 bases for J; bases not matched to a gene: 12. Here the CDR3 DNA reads TGTGCCAGCACCTGGACAGGAGCGGGCAGTAATTCACCCCTCCACTTT. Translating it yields CASTWTGAGSNSPLHF.

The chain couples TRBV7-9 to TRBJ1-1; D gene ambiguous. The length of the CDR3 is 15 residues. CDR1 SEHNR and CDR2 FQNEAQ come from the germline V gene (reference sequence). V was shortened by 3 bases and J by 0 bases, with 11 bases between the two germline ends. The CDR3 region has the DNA TGTGCCAGCAGCTTTCCGTCGGGGATGAACACTGAAGCTTTCTTT. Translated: CASSFPSGMNTEAFF.

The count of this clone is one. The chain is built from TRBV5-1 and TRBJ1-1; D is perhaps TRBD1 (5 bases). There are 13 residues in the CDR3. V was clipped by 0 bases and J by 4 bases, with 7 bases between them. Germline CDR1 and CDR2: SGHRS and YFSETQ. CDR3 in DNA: TGCGCCAGCAGCTTGGCAGGGTCCACTGAAGCTTTCTTT. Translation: CASSLAGSTEAFF.

The CDR3 reads CASGSRQGPNSPLHF. The CDR3 DNA is TGTGCTAGTGGTTCTAGACAGGGCCCAAATTCACCCCTCCACTTT. The V and J genes are TRBV12-5 and TRBJ1-6; 7 nucleotides match TRBD1. The CDR3 is 15 amino acids. V lost 4 bases, J lost 7 bases, and 7 bases stayed unmatched. Germline assignment: CDR1 LGHNT and CDR2 FRNRAP.

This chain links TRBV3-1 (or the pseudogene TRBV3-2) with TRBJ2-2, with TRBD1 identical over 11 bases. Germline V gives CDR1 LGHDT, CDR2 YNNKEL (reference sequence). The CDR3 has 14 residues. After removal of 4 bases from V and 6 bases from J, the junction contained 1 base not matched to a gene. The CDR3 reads CASSLGQGAGELFF. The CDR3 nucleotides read TGTGCCAGCAGCCTGGGACAGGGGGCCGGGGAGCTGTTTTTT.

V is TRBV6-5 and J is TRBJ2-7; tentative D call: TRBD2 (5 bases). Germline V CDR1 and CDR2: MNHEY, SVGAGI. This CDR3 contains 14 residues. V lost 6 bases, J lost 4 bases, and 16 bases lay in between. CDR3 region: CASRREPVWYEQYF. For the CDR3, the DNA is TGTGCCAGCAGGAGGGAGCCAGTTTGGTACGAGCAGTACTTC.

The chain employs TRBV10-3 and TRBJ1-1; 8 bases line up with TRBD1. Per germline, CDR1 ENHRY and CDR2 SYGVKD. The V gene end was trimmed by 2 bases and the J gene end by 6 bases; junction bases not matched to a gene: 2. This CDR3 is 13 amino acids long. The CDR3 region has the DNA TGTGCCATCAGTGAGGACAGGGGTCCTGAAGCTTTCTTT. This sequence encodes CAISEDRGPEAFF.

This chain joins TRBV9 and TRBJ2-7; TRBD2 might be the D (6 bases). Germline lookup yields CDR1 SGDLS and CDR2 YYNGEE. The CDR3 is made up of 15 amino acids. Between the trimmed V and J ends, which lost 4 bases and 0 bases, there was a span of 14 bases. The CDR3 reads CASSPRDSSSYEQYF. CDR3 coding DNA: TGTGCCAGCAGCCCGAGGGACTCGAGCTCCTACGAGCAGTACTTC.

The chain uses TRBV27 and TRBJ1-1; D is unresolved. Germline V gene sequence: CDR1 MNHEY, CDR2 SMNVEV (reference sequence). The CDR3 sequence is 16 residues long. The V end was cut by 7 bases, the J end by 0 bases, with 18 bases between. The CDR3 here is CASNIRQVLMNTEAFF. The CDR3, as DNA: TGTGCCAGCAATATAAGACAAGTTCTAATGAACACTGAAGCTTTCTTT.

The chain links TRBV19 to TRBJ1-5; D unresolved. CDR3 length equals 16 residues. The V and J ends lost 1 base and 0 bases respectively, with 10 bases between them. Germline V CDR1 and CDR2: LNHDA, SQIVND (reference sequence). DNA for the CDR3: TGTGCCAGTAGTATAGGTGTCAGTAATAGCAATCAGCCCCAGCATTTT. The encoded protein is CASSIGVSNSNQPQHF. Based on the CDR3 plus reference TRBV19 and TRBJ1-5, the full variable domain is DGGITQSPKYLFRKEGQNVTLSCEQNLNHDAMYWYRQDPGQGLRLIYYSQIVNDFQKGDIAEGYSVSREKKESFPLTVTSAQKNPTAFYLCASSIGVSNSNQPQHFGDGTRLSIL.

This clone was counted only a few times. The CDR3 here is CASSGGVLNEKLFF. The CDR3 region has the DNA TGTGCCAGCAGTGGGGGGGTGTTAAATGAAAAACTGTTTTTT. The chain employs TRBV2 and TRBJ1-4; TRBD1 is a possible D gene (5 bases). The CDR3 loop spans 14 amino acids. Germline CDR1 SNHLY, CDR2 FYNNEI. Between the trimmed V and J ends, which lost 4 bases and 5 bases, there was a span of 11 bases.

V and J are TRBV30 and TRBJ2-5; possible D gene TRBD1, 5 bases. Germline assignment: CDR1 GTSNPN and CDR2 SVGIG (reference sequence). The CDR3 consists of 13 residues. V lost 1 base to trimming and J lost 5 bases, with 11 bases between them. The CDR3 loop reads CAWSARVGETQYF. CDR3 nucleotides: TGTGCCTGGAGTGCCAGGGTTGGGGAGACCCAGTACTTC. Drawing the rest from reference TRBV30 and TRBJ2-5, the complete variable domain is SQTIHQWPATLVQPVGSPLSLECTVEGTSNPNLYWYRQAAGRGLQLLFYSVGIGQISSEVPQNLSASRPQDRQFILSSKKLLLSDSGFYLCAWSARVGETQYFGPGTRLLVL.

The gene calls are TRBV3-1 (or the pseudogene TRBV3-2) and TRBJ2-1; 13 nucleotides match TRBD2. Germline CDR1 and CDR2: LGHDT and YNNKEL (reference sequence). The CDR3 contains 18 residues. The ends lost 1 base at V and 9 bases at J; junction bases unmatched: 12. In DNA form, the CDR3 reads TGTGCCAGCAGCCAAGTGGGAGGGACTAGCGGGACTGGAGGTGAGCAGTTCTTC. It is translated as CASSQVGGTSGTGGEQFF.

This CDR3 is CASSLGQHNSPLHF. In DNA, the CDR3 is TGCGCCAGCAGCCTAGGACAGCATAATTCACCCCTCCACTTT. The chain employs TRBV5-1 and TRBJ1-6; possibly TRBD1 for D (6 bases). V was pared by 4 bases and J by 5 bases, with 10 bases between. The CDR3 covers 14 residues. Germline CDR1 reads SGHRS; CDR2 reads YFSETQ.

The chain's CDR3 is CASSVAHGGYGYTF. In DNA form, the CDR3 reads TGTGCCAGCAGCGTAGCCCACGGGGGTTATGGCTACACCTTC. V gene TRBV9 combines with J gene TRBJ1-2; tentatively, D is TRBD1 (5 bases). This CDR3 has 14 amino acids. The germline gives CDR1 SGDLS, CDR2 YYNGEE. Trimming removed 0 bases at V and 5 bases at J, with 11 bases between. Looking up the rest from reference TRBV9 and TRBJ1-2 gives the full variable domain: DSGVTQTPKHLITATGQRVTLRCSPRSGDLSVYWYQQSLDQGLQFLIQYYNGEERAKGNILERFSAQQFPDLHSELNLSSLELGDSALYFCASSVAHGGYGYTFGSGTRLTVV.

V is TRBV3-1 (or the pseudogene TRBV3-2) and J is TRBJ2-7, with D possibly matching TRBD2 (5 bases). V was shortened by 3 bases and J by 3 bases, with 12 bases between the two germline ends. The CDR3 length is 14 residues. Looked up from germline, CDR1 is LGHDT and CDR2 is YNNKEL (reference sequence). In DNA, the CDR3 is TGTGCCAGCAGCCAGACTACCCGGGACTACGAGCAGTACTTC. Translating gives CASSQTTRDYEQYF.

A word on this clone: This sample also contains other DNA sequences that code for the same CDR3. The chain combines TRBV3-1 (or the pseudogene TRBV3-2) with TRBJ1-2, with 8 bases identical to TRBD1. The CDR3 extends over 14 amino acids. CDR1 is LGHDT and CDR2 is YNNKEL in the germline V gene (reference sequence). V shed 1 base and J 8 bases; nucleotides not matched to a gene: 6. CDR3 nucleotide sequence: TGTGCCAGCAGCCAAGCCGGACAGGGAAACGGCTACACCTTC. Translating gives CASSQAGQGNGYTF.

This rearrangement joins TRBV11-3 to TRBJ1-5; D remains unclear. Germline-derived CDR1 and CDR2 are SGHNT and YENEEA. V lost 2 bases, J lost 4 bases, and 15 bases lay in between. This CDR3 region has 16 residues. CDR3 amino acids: CASSLSMPGRNQPQHF. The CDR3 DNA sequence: TGTGCCAGCAGCTTAAGTATGCCCGGGAGGAATCAGCCCCAGCATTTT.